This T cell receptor beta chain was identified during a study of vaccination effects on CD4 cells after COVID-19. The wider study: Before sequencing took place, the ViraFEST assay used viral peptide pools to expand antigen-specific CD4+ T cells. Wells containing approximately 2 million PBMC each were cultured with 10 IU/ml IL-2 and about 9.6 ug/ml peptides.

With more than 9 days of culture completed, CD4+ T cells were isolated. Participants completed two doses of the BNT162b2 or mRNA-1273 vaccine. The CDR3 extends over 15 amino acids. Germline assignment: CDR1 SEHNR and CDR2 FQNEAQ (reference sequence). Trimming removed 1 base from V and 1 base from J, with 10 bases in between. In regard to this clone: The antigen remains undetermined.

Data came from immunoSEQ multiplex PCR; TCRdb stores just in-frame clones and leaves some out. This sample has about 73,000 clones; 65% to 80% occur once, and the top ten carry roughly 2.1%. This clonotype was sampled from a human donor who received a COVID-19 vaccine. The J gene is TRBJ1-1, the V gene TRBV7-9; D gene ambiguous. The sample here was CD4+ T cells from PBMCs cultured without peptide, taken after COVID-19 vaccination. CDR3 residues: CASSLVALRNTEAFF. The CDR3 coding sequence is TGTGCCAGCAGCTTAGTTGCCCTGAGGAACACTGAAGCTTTCTTT.